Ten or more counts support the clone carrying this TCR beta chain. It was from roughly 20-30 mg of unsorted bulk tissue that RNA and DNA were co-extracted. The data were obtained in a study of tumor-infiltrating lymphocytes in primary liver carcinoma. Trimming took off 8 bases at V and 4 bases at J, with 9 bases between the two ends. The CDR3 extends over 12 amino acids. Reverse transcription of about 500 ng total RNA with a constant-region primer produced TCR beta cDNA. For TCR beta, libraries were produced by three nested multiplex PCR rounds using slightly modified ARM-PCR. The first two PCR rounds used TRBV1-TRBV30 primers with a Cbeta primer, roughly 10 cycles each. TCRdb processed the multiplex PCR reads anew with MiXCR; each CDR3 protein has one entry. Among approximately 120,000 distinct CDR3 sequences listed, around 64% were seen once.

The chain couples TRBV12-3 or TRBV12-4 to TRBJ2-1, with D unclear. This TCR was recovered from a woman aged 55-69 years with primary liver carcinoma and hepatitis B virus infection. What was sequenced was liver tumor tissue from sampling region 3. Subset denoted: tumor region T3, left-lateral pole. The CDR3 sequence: CASAYGYNEQFF. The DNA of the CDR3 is TGTGCCAGCGCCTATGGATACAATGAGCAGTTCTTC.